A single sample is the source of the 2 T cell receptor beta chains below, sequenced in a study of blood T cell repertoires in COVID-19 (dated by TCRdb to about 2020). The library was built by means of the immunoSEQ multiplex PCR assay. Not all clones reach the TCRdb copy of this immuneACCESS table, which keeps in-frame sequences only. Checked studies attribute under half of the gap to unresolved V genes and leave the rest unexplained. Within this sample are about 89,000 clones, with 75% to 85% of them counted one time only. The ten largest clones capture about a fifth of the sample. The sequencing sample was made of peripheral blood. The receptors here all came from an elderly woman with acute or convalescent COVID-19.

V is TRBV6-2 or TRBV6-3 and J is TRBJ1-1, with D uncertain. The CDR3 totals 12 residues. The ends were cut back, 6 bases at V and 3 bases at J, with 8 bases in the middle. Germline values: CDR1 MNHEY, CDR2 SVGEGT. CDR3 amino acids: CASSRGYTEAFF. The CDR3 DNA sequence: TGTGCCAGCAGCAGAGGGTACACTGAAGCTTTCTTT.

The chain has TRBV2 and TRBJ1-4; D gene uncertain. The V gene lost 2 bases and the J gene lost 8 bases, with 9 bases spanning the gap. Per the germline V gene, CDR1 is SNHLY and CDR2 is FYNNEI. The CDR3 loop spans 13 amino acids. CDR3 amino acids: CASSERWAEKLFF. The CDR3 coding sequence is TGTGCCAGCAGTGAAAGATGGGCGGAAAAACTGTTTTTT.